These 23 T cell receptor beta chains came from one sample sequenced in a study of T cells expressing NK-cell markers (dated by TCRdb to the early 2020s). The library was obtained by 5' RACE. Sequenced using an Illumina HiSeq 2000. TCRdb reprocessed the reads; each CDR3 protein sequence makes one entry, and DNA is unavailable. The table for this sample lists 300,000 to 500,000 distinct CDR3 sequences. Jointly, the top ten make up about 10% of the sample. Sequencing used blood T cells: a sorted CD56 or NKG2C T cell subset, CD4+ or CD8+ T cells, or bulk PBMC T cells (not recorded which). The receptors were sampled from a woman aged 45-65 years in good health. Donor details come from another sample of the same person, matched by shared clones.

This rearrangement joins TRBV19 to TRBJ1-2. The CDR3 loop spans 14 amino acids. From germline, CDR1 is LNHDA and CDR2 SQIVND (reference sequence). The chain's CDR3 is CASTDPPNNYGYTF.

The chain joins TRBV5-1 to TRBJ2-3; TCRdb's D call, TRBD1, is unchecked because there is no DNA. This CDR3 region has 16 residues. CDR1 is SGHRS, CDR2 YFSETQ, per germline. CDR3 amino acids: CASSPPLRPSTDTQYF.

CDR3 region: CAIRQGTGELFF. This chain links TRBV10-3 with TRBJ2-2; TCRdb calls TRBD1, which cannot be checked without DNA. The V gene's germline CDR1 is ENHRY and CDR2 SYGVKD. This CDR3 has 12 residues.

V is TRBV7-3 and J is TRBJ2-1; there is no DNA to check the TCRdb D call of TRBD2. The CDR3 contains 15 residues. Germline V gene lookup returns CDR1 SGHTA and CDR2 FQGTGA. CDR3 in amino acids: CASSSAGEPYNEQFF.

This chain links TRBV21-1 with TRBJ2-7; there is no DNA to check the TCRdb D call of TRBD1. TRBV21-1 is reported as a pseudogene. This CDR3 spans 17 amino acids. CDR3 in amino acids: CASSHSRSVYSSYEQYF.

This CDR3 is CASRSAEALTGELFF. This chain uses TRBV5-1 with TRBJ2-2; the D gene TCRdb calls, TRBD2, cannot be checked with no DNA. The germline V gene encodes CDR1 SGHRS and CDR2 YFSETQ. This CDR3 region has 15 residues.

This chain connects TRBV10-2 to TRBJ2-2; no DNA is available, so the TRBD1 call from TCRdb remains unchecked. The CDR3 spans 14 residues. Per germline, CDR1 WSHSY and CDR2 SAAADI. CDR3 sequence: CASSGRGIPGELFF.

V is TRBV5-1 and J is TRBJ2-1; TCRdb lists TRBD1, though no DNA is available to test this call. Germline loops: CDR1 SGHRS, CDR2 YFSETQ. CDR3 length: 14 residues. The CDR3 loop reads CASRPTGGPDEQFF. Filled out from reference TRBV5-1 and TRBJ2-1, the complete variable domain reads KAGVTQTPRYLIKTRGQQVTLSCSPISGHRSVSWYQQTPGQGLQFLFEYFSETQRNKGNFPGRFSGRQFSNSRSEMNVSTLELGDSALYLCASRPTGGPDEQFFGPGTRLTVL.

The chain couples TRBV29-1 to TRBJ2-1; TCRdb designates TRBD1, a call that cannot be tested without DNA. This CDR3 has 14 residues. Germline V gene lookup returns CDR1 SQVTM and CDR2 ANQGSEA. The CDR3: CSVEDQTGTGEQFF.

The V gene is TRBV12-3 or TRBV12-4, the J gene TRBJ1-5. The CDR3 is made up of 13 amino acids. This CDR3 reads CASSLYGNQPQHF.

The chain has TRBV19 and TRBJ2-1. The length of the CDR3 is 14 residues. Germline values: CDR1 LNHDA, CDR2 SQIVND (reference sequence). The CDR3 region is CASSINGFYNEQFF.

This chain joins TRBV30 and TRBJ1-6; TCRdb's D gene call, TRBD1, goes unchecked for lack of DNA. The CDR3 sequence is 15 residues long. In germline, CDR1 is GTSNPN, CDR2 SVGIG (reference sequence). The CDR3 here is CAWRGGAGYNSPLHF. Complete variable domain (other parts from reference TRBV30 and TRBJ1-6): SQTIHQWPATLVQPVGSPLSLECTVEGTSNPNLYWYRQAAGRGLQLLFYSVGIGQISSEVPQNLSASRPQDRQFILSSKKLLLSDSGFYLCAWRGGAGYNSPLHFGNGTRLTVT.

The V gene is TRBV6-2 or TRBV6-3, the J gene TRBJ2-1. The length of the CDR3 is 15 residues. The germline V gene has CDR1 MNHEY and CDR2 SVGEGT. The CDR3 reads CASSATLDSYNEQFF.

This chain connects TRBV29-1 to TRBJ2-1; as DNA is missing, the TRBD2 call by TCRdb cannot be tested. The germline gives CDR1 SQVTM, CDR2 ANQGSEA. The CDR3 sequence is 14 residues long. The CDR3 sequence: CSAEWRASYNEQFF.

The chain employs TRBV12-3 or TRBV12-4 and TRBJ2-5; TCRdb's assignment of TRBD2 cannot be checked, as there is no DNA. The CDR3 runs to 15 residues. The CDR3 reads CASSSTGESGETQYF.

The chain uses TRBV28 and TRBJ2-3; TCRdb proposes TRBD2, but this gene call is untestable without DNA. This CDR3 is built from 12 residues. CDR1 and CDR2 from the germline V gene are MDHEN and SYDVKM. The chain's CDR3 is CASRREADTQYF.

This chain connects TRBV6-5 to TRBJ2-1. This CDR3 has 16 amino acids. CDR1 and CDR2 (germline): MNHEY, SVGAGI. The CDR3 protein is CASSRSRVRTDNEQFF.

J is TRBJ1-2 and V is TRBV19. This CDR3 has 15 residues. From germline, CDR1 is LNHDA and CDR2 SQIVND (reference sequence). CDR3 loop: CASSPRTQPNYGYTF.

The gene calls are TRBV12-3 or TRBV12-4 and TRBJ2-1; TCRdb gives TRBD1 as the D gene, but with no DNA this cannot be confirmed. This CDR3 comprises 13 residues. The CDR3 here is CASSQTGGDEQFF.

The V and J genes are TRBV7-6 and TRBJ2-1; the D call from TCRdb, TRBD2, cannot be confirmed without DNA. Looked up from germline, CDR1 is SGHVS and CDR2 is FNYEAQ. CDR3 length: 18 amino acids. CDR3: CASSLGVSGGSGYNEQFF. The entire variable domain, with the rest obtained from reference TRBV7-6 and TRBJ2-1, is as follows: GAGVSQSPRYKVTKRGQDVALRCDPISGHVSLYWYRQALGQGPEFLTYFNYEAQQDKSGLPNDRFSAERPEGSISTLTIQRTEQRDSAMYRCASSLGVSGGSGYNEQFFGPGTRLTVL.

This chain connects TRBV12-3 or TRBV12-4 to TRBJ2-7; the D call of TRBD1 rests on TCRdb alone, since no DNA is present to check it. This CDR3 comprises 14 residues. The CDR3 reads CASSLSRAIYEQYF.

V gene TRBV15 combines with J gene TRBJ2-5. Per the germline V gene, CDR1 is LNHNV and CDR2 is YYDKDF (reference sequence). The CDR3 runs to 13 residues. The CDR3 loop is CATKPLVEKTQYF.

This CDR3 reads CASSVELKAEAFF. The chain carries TRBV2 and TRBJ1-1. Germline V gene sequence: CDR1 SNHLY, CDR2 FYNNEI. CDR3 size: 13 residues.